Sequencing of this T cell receptor beta chain was carried out in a study of blood T cell repertoires in COVID-19. Repertoires were generated with immunoSEQ multiplex PCR, while TCRdb's copy carries only in-frame clones and drops some. The table includes approximately 280,000 clones, around 87% detected once. The CDR3 has 12 amino acids. The V gene's germline CDR1 is WSHSY and CDR2 SAAADI. The ends were cut back, 4 bases at V and 9 bases at J, with 10 bases in the middle. Assignment of participants to cohorts was predicated upon participant-reported clinical history. The clonotype was recovered from a woman in her late teens or twenties with acute COVID-19. The V call is TRBV10-2, the J call TRBJ2-1, with a tentative D call TRBD2 (5 bases). The sequenced sample consisted of PBMCs or T cells enriched from blood (not recorded which). CDR3 DNA: TGCGCCAGCAGTGGTACTAGGGCTGAGCAGTTCTTC. Its translation: CASSGTRAEQFF.